This record looks at one T cell receptor beta chain sequence and its context. The antigen is unknown. The data derive from a study of blood T cells in healthy people across ages. Findings and limits, study-wide: Diversity of TCR beta per million T cells declined in a roughly linear way with age. Unsorted PBMC material precluded a definitive naive versus antigen-experienced comparison. Strong correlation linked observed beta diversity and percent naive T cells.

Each sample used at least 7 million PBMCs. The CDR3 contains 14 residues. V lost 7 bases, J lost 7 bases, and 11 bases stayed unmatched. The second PCR ran 7 to 11 cycles with a sample-barcoded 5' primer and J-beta primers. TCRdb called the 5' RACE reads again in MiXCR, with one record for every CDR3 protein. The data show roughly 830,000 distinct CDR3 sequences, approximately 67% seen once. Sample: blood. The TCR originated in a man aged 25 to 40 in good health. J is TRBJ2-7 and V is TRBV12-3 or TRBV12-4; 9 bases map to TRBD2. CDR3 DNA sequence: TGTGCCAGCACCCCCGGCGGGGGGGTACGAGAGCAGTACTTC. Translated: CASTPGGGVREQYF.